A selection of T cell receptor beta chains follows, all from one sample in a study of T cells in localized non-small cell lung cancer. Sequenced by immunoSEQ multiplex PCR; TCRdb stores in-frame clones only, minus some. This sample carries roughly 26,000 clones, under 95% of them seen once, and the ten largest clones take 4% to 4.5%. The sequencing here drew on peripheral blood, taken before any cancer treatment. These receptors came from a female donor of 60 years or more with stage II squamous cell lung carcinoma. Each CDR3 is given with its conserved first and last residue. Each record gives: clone size, V gene, D gene, J gene, CDR3 protein, CDR3 DNA. D genes are given only for firm matches. Some rows mark clone size as missing; the rest say once, few, many or name a class of expanded clone.

clone_size: NA; v_call: TRBV13; d_call: TRBD1; j_call: TRBJ1-2; cdr3_aa: CASSPQTGLGGLYGYTF; cdr3_nt: TGTGCCAGCAGCCCTCAGACAGGGCTCGGGGGCCTCTATGGCTACACCTTC
clone_size: NA; v_call: TRBV5-4; d_call: TRBD1; j_call: TRBJ1-2; cdr3_aa: CASSLGQGFYGYTF; cdr3_nt: TGTGCCAGCAGCTTGGGACAGGGCTTCTATGGCTACACCTTC
clone_size: NA; v_call: TRBV7-3; d_call: NA; j_call: TRBJ1-1; cdr3_aa: CASSMGGWDTEAFF; cdr3_nt: TGTGCCAGCAGCATGGGGGGCTGGGACACTGAAGCTTTCTTT
clone_size: few; v_call: TRBV7-2; d_call: NA; j_call: TRBJ1-5; cdr3_aa: CASSLEVISQPQHF; cdr3_nt: TGTGCCAGCAGCTTAGAAGTAATTAGTCAGCCCCAGCATTTT
clone_size: NA; v_call: TRBV6-6; d_call: NA; j_call: TRBJ1-1; cdr3_aa: CASSRARGTEAFF; cdr3_nt: TGTGCCAGCAGTCGAGCTCGAGGCACTGAAGCTTTCTTT
clone_size: NA; v_call: TRBV6-6; d_call: NA; j_call: TRBJ2-3; cdr3_aa: CASIVEYGTDTQYF; cdr3_nt: TGTGCCAGCATTGTGGAGTACGGCACAGATACGCAGTATTTT
clone_size: NA; v_call: TRBV6-1; d_call: NA; j_call: TRBJ1-1; cdr3_aa: CASSYGQNTEAFF; cdr3_nt: TGTGCCAGCAGTTATGGGCAGAACACTGAAGCTTTCTTT
clone_size: NA; v_call: TRBV15; d_call: NA; j_call: TRBJ1-1; cdr3_aa: CATSVHGLNTEAFF; cdr3_nt: TGTGCCACCAGCGTTCACGGGTTAAACACTGAAGCTTTCTTT
clone_size: NA; v_call: TRBV1; d_call: NA; j_call: TRBJ2-1; cdr3_aa: CTSSQGVLSSYNEQFF; cdr3_nt: TGCACCAGCAGCCAAGGGGTCCTTAGCTCCTACAATGAGCAGTTCTTC
clone_size: NA; v_call: TRBV7-3; d_call: NA; j_call: TRBJ2-2; cdr3_aa: CASSLYGASTGELFF; cdr3_nt: TGTGCCAGCAGCCTCTATGGAGCTAGTACCGGGGAGCTGTTTTTT
clone_size: once; v_call: TRBV7-8; d_call: TRBD1; j_call: TRBJ1-5; cdr3_aa: CASSLAWPMTGGNQPQHF; cdr3_nt: TGTGCCAGCAGCTTAGCCTGGCCTATGACAGGGGGCAATCAGCCCCAGCATTTT
clone_size: NA; v_call: TRBV19; d_call: NA; j_call: TRBJ1-1; cdr3_aa: CASSIRGSNTEAFF; cdr3_nt: TGTGCCAGTAGTATTCGGGGGAGCAACACTGAAGCTTTCTTT
clone_size: NA; v_call: TRBV7-2; d_call: NA; j_call: TRBJ2-5; cdr3_aa: CASSRPGGRETQYF; cdr3_nt: TGTGCCAGCAGCCGCCCGGGGGGCCGTGAGACCCAGTACTTC
clone_size: NA; v_call: TRBV11-2; d_call: NA; j_call: TRBJ1-2; cdr3_aa: CASSPVSGNYGYTF; cdr3_nt: TGTGCCAGCAGCCCGGTATCCGGGAACTATGGCTACACCTTC
clone_size: NA; v_call: TRBV18; d_call: NA; j_call: TRBJ1-3; cdr3_aa: CASSPPDPTIYF; cdr3_nt: TGTGCCAGCTCACCACCAGATCCCACCATATATTTT
clone_size: few; v_call: TRBV6-5; d_call: NA; j_call: TRBJ2-7; cdr3_aa: CASSYEGEQYF; cdr3_nt: TGTGCCAGCAGTTATGAGGGAGAGCAGTACTTC
clone_size: NA; v_call: TRBV19; d_call: TRBD2; j_call: TRBJ2-1; cdr3_aa: CASSPLAGVAEQFF; cdr3_nt: TGTGCCAGTAGTCCCCTAGCGGGAGTGGCTGAGCAGTTCTTC
clone_size: NA; v_call: TRBV29-1; d_call: NA; j_call: TRBJ2-2; cdr3_aa: CSVERDNTGELFF; cdr3_nt: TGCAGCGTTGAAAGGGACAACACCGGGGAGCTGTTTTTT
clone_size: NA; v_call: TRBV5-1; d_call: TRBD2; j_call: TRBJ2-1; cdr3_aa: CASSLERGGQEFF; cdr3_nt: TGCGCCAGCAGCTTGGAACGGGGGGGCCAGGAGTTCTTC
clone_size: NA; v_call: TRBV10-3; d_call: NA; j_call: TRBJ2-3; cdr3_aa: CATKGAGGLPTDTQYF; cdr3_nt: TGTGCCACCAAGGGGGCGGGGGGCCTCCCCACAGATACGCAGTATTTT
clone_size: NA; v_call: TRBV4-3; d_call: NA; j_call: TRBJ1-1; cdr3_aa: CASSQDRGNTEAFF; cdr3_nt: TGCGCCAGCAGCCAAGACAGGGGGAACACTGAAGCTTTCTTT
clone_size: once; v_call: TRBV30; d_call: NA; j_call: TRBJ2-7; cdr3_aa: CAWSTASFRVSYEQYF; cdr3_nt: TGTGCCTGGAGTACCGCATCGTTCAGGGTTTCCTACGAGCAGTACTTC
clone_size: NA; v_call: TRBV7-2; d_call: TRBD2; j_call: TRBJ2-7; cdr3_aa: CASSLGPGTSGGPQYF; cdr3_nt: TGTGCCAGCAGCTTAGGGCCAGGGACTAGCGGGGGACCCCAGTACTTC
clone_size: NA; v_call: TRBV30; d_call: TRBD2; j_call: TRBJ2-2; cdr3_aa: CAWSGSGGAGSELFF; cdr3_nt: TGTGCCTGGAGTGGGAGCGGGGGGGCGGGATCGGAGCTGTTTTTT
clone_size: NA; v_call: TRBV28; d_call: NA; j_call: TRBJ2-7; cdr3_aa: CASSRYTYEQYF; cdr3_nt: TGTGCCAGCAGCCGCTATACCTACGAGCAGTACTTC
clone_size: few; v_call: TRBV2; d_call: TRBD1; j_call: TRBJ1-1; cdr3_aa: CASSPTSGGTFF; cdr3_nt: TGTGCCAGCAGTCCGACGTCAGGGGGAACTTTCTTT
clone_size: NA; v_call: TRBV5-1; d_call: NA; j_call: TRBJ1-2; cdr3_aa: CASSPKTYRVEGYTF; cdr3_nt: TGCGCCAGCAGCCCTAAAACCTACAGGGTAGAGGGCTACACCTTC